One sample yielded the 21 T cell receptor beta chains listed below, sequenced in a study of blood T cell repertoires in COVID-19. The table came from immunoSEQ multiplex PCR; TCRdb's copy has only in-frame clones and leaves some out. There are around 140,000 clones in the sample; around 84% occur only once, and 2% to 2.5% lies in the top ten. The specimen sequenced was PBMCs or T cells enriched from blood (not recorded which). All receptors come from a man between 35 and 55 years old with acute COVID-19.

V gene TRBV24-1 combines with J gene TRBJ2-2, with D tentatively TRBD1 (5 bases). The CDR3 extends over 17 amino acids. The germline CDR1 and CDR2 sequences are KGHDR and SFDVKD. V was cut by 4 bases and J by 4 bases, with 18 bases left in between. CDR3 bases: TGTGCCACCAGTGACTTTACAGGCCGGCAACGCACCGGGGAGCTGTTTTTT. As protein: CATSDFTGRQRTGELFF.

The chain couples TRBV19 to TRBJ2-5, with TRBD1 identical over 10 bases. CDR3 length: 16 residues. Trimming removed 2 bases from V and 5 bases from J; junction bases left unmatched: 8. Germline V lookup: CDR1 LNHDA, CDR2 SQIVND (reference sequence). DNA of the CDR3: TGTGCCAGTAGTATATCCTCCGGGACAGGGGAGGAGACCCAGTACTTC. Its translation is CASSISSGTGEETQYF.

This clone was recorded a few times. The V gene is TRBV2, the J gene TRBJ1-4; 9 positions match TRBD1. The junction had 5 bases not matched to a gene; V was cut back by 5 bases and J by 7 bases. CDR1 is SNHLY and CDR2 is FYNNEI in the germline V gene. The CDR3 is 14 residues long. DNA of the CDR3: TGTGCCAGCAGTCGCCGGGACAGGGCTGAAAAACTGTTTTTT. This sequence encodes CASSRRDRAEKLFF.

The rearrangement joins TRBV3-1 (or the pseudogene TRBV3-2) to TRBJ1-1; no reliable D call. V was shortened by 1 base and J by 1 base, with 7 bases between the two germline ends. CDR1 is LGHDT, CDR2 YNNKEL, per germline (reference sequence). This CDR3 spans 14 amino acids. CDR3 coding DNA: TGTGCCAGCAGCCAAGTCGACTGGAACACTGAAGCTTTCTTT. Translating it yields CASSQVDWNTEAFF.

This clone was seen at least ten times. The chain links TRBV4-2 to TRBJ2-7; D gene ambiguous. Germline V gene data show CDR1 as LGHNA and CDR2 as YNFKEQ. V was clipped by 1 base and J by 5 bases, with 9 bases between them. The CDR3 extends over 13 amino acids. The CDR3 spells CASSQGHKDEQYF. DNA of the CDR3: TGTGCCAGCAGCCAAGGACATAAAGACGAGCAGTACTTC.

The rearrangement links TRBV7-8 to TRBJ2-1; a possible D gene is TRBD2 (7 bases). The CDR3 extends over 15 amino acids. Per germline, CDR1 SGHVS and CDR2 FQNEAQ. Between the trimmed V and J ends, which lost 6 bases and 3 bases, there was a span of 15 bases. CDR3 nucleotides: TGTGCCAGCAGACCTCGGGGGGCGGGCTACAATGAGCAGTTCTTC. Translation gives CASRPRGAGYNEQFF.

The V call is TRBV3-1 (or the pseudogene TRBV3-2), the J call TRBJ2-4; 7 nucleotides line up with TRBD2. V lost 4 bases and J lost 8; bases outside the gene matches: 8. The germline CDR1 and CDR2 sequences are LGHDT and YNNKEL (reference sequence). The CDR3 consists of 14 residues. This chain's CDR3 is CASSPGEGGDIQYF. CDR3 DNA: TGTGCCAGCAGCCCTGGGGAGGGTGGGGACATTCAGTACTTC.

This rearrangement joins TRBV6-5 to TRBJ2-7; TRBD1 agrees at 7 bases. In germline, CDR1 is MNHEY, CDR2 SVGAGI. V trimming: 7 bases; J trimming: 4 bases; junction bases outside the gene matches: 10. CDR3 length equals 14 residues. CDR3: CASNAGTDSYEQYF. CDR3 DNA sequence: TGTGCCAGCAATGCCGGGACAGACTCTTACGAGCAGTACTTC.

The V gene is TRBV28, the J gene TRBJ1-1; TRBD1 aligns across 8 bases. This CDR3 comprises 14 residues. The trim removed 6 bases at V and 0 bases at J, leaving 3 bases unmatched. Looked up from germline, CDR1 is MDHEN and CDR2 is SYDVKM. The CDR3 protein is CASSRGRMNTEAFF. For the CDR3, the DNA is TGTGCCAGCAGCAGGGGGCGGATGAACACTGAAGCTTTCTTT.

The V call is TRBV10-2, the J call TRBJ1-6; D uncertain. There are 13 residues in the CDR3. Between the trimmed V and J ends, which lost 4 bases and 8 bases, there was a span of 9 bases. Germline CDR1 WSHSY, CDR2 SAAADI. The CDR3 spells CASSGNRDSPLHF. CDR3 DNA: TGCGCCAGCAGTGGGAACCGGGATTCACCCCTCCACTTT.

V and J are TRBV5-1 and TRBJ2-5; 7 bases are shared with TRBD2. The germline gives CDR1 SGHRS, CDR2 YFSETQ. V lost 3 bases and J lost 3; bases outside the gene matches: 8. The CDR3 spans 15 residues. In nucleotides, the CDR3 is TGCGCCAGCAGCTATCAGGGCAGCGGGGAAGAGACCCAGTACTTC. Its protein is CASSYQGSGEETQYF. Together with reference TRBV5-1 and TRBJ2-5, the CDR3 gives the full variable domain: KAGVTQTPRYLIKTRGQQVTLSCSPISGHRSVSWYQQTPGQGLQFLFEYFSETQRNKGNFPGRFSGRQFSNSRSEMNVSTLELGDSALYLCASSYQGSGEETQYFGPGTRLLVL.

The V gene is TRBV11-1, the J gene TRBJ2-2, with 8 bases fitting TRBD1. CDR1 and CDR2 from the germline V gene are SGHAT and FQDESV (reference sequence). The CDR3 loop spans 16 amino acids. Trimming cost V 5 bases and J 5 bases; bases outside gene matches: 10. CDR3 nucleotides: TGTGCCAGCAGCCCGAGGACAGGGCCCGAGACCGGGGAGCTGTTTTTT. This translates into CASSPRTGPETGELFF.

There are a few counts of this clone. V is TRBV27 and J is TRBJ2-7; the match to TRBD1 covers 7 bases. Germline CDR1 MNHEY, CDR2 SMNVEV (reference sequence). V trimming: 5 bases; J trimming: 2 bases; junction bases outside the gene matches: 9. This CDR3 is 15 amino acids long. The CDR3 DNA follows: TGTGCCAGCAGTCCCATTGACAGGGACCCCTACGAGCAGTACTTC. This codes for CASSPIDRDPYEQYF.

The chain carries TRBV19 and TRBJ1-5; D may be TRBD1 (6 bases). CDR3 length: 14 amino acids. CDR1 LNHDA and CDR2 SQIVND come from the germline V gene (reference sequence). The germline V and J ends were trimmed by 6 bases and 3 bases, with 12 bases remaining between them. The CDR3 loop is CASRDGQNNQPQHF. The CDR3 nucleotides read TGTGCCAGTAGAGACGGACAGAACAATCAGCCCCAGCATTTT.

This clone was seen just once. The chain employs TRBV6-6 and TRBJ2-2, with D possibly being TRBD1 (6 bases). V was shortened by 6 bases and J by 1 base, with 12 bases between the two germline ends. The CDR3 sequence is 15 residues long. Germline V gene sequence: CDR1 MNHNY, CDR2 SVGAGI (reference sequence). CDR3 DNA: TGTGCCAGCAGGGTCAGGGGCTGGAACACCGGGGAGCTGTTTTTT. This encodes CASRVRGWNTGELFF.

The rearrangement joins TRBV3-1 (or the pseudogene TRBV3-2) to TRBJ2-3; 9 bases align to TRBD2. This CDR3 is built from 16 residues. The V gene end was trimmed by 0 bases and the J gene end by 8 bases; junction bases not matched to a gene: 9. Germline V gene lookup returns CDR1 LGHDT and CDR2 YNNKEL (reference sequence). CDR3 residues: CASSQDYLAGTGTQYF. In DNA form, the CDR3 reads TGTGCCAGCAGCCAAGATTATCTAGCGGGAACCGGTACGCAGTATTTT.

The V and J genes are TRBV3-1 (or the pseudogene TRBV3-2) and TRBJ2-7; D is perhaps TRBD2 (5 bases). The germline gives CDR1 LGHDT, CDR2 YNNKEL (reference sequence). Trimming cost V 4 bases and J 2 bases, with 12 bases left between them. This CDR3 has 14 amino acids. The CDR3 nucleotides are TGTGCCAGCAGCCTCGGCGGAGGAGCCTACGAGCAGTACTTC. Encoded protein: CASSLGGGAYEQYF.

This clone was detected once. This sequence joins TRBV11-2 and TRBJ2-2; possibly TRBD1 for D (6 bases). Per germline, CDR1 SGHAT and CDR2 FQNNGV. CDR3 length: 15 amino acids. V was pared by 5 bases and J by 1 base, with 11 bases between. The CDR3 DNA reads TGTGCCAGCAGCCCGGGACATTTGAACACCGGGGAGCTGTTTTTT. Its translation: CASSPGHLNTGELFF.

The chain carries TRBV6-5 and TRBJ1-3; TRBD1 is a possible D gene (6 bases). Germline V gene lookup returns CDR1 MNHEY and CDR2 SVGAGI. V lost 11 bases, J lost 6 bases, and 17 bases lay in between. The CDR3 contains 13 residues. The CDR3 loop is CAARGAGENTIYF. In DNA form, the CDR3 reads TGTGCCGCCAGAGGGGCAGGGGAAAACACCATATATTTT.

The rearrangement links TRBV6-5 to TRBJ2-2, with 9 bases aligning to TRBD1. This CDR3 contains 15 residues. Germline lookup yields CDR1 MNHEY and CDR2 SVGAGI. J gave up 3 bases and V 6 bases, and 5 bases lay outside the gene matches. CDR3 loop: CASSRDRADTGELFF. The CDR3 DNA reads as TGTGCCAGCAGCCGGGACAGGGCCGACACCGGGGAGCTGTTTTTT.

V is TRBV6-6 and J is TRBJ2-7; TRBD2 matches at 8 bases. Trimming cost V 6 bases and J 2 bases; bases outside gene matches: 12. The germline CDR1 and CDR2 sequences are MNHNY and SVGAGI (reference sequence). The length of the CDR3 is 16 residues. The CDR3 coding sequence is TGTGCCAGCAGGGACGGAGGTAGCGGGATAACCTACGAGCAGTACTTC. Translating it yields CASRDGGSGITYEQYF.